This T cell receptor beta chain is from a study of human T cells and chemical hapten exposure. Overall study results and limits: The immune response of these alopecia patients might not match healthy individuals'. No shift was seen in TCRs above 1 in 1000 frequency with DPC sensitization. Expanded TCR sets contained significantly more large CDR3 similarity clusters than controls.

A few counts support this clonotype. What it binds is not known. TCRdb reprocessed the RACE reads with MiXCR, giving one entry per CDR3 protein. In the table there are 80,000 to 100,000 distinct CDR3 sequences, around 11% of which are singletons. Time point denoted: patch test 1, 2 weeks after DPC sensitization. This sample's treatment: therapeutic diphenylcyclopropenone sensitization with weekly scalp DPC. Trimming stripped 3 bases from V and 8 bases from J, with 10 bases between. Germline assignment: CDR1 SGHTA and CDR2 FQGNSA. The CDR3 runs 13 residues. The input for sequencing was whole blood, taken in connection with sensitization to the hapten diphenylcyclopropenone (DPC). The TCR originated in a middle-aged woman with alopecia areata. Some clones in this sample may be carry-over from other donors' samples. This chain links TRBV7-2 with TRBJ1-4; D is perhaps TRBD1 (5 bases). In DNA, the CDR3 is TGTGCCAGCAGCTTGAGAGGGGAAGAAAAACTGTTTTTT. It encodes CASSLRGEEKLFF.